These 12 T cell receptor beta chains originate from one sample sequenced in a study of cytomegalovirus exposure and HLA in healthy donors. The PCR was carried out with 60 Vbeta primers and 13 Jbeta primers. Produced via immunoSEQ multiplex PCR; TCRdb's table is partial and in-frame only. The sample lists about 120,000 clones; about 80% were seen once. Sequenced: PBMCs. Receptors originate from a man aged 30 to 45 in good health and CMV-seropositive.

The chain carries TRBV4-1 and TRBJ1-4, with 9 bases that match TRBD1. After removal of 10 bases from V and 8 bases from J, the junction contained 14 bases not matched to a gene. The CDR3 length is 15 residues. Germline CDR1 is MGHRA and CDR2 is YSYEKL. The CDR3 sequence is CATQRTGVRREKLFF. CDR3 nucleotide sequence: TGCGCCACCCAAAGGACAGGGGTTCGGCGCGAAAAACTGTTTTTT.

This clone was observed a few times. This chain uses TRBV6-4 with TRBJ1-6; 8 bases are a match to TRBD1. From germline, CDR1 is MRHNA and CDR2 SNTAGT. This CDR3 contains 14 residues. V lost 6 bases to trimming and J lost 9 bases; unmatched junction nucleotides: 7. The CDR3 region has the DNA TGTGCCAGCAGCCGGGACACAGGGGGTTCACCCCTCCACTTT. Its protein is CASSRDTGGSPLHF.

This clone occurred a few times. In DNA form, the CDR3 reads TGTGCCAGCAGCGTAGACCAATCCAGGGCGGAATATAACTATGGCTACACCTTC. Residues: CASSVDQSRAEYNYGYTF. The rearrangement uses TRBV9 and TRBJ1-2; a weak D match, TRBD1 (5 bases). The CDR3 totals 18 residues. Germline V gene lookup returns CDR1 SGDLS and CDR2 YYNGEE. The V and J ends lost 0 bases and 1 base respectively, with 19 bases between them.

The chain's CDR3 is CASSASGSYEQYF. In nucleotides, the CDR3 is TGTGCCAGCAGCGCGTCCGGCTCCTACGAGCAGTACTTC. The chain has TRBV7-3 and TRBJ2-7; D not certain. This CDR3 spans 13 amino acids. V shed 5 bases and J shed 0 bases, with 8 bases lying between them. The V gene's germline CDR1 is SGHTA and CDR2 FQGTGA.

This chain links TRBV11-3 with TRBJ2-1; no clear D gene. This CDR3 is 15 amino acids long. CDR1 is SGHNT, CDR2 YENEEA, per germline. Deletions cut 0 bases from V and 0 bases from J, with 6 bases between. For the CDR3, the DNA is TGTGCCAGCAGCTTAGATTGGGCCTCCTACAATGAGCAGTTCTTC. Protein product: CASSLDWASYNEQFF.

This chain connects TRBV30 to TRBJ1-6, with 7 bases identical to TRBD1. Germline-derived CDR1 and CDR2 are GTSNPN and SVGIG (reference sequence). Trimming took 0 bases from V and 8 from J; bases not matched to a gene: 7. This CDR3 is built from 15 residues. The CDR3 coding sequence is TGTGCCTGGAGTGTAATCCCACAGGGGTATTCACCCCTCCACTTT. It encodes CAWSVIPQGYSPLHF.

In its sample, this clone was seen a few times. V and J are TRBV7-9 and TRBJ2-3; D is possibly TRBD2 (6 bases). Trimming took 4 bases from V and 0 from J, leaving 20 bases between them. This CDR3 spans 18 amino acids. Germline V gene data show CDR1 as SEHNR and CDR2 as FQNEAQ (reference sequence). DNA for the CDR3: TGTGCCAGCAGCTCGGGGAGGAGGGTTTGGGACAGCACAGATACGCAGTATTTT. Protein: CASSSGRRVWDSTDTQYF.

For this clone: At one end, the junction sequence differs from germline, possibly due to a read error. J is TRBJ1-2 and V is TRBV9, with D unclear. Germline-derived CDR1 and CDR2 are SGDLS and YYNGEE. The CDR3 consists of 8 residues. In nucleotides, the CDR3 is TGTGCCAGCAGCCCGTCAGAATTC. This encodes CASSPSEF.

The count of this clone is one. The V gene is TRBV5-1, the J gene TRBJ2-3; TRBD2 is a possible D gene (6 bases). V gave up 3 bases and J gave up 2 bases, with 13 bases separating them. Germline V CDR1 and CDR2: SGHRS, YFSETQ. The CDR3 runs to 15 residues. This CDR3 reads CASSSLAVFTDTQYF. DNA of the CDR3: TGCGCCAGCAGCTCATTAGCGGTATTCACAGATACGCAGTATTTT.

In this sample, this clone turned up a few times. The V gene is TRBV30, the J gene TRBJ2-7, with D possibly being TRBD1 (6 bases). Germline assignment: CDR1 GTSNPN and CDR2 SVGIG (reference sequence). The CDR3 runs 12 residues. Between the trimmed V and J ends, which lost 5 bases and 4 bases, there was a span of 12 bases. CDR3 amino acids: CAWGIRGYEQYF. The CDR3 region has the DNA TGTGCCTGGGGAATTAGGGGGTACGAGCAGTACTTC.

CDR3 DNA sequence: TGTGCCAGCAGCTCAAATCGGGAGGGACGGTTGAACACTGAAGCTTTCTTT. Translating gives CASSSNREGRLNTEAFF. The chain carries TRBV13 and TRBJ1-1, with D maybe TRBD1 (5 bases). There are 17 residues in the CDR3. The germline V gene has CDR1 PRHDT and CDR2 FYEKMQ (reference sequence). Trimming took 4 bases from V and 0 from J, leaving 18 bases between them. Combining the CDR3 with reference TRBV13 and TRBJ1-1 gives the whole variable domain AAGVIQSPRHLIKEKRETATLKCYPIPRHDTVYWYQQGPGQDPQFLISFYEKMQSDKGSIPDRFSAQQFSDYHSELNMSSLELGDSALYFCASSSNREGRLNTEAFFGQGTRLTVV.

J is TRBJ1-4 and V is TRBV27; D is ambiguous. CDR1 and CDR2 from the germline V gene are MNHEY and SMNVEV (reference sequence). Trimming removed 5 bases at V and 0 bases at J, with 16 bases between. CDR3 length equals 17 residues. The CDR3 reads CASSPPPGITTNEKLFF. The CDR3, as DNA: TGTGCCAGCAGTCCCCCCCCAGGAATCACAACTAATGAAAAACTGTTTTTT.